Below, 15 T cell receptor beta chains from the same sample are listed, as sequenced in a study of blood T cell repertoires in COVID-19. Sequencing used immunoSEQ multiplex PCR; TCRdb keeps in-frame clones, though not all of them. This sample has 140,000 or so clones, with about 88% found just once. Specimen: peripheral blood. Every receptor here comes from a human donor with acute or convalescent COVID-19. The donor label of this sample is uncertain.

V usage is TRBV6-2 or TRBV6-3 and J usage is TRBJ1-5; 8 nucleotides align to TRBD1. The CDR3 length is 17 residues. Looked up from germline, CDR1 is MNHEY and CDR2 is SVGEGT. V lost 2 bases to trimming and J lost 0 bases; unmatched junction nucleotides: 6. In nucleotides, the CDR3 is TGTGCCAGCAGTTACCCTGGGACAGGTTATAGCAATCAGCCCCAGCATTTT. Protein: CASSYPGTGYSNQPQHF.

The chain recombines TRBV4-1 with TRBJ2-3, with D possibly TRBD1 on 6 matching bases. This CDR3 is built from 16 residues. Germline V gene sequence: CDR1 MGHRA, CDR2 YSYEKL. V was pared by 6 bases and J by 2 bases, with 18 bases between. The CDR3 DNA is TGCGCCAGCAGGATTACTCAGGGGTCTGCCACAGATACGCAGTATTTT. This sequence encodes CASRITQGSATDTQYF.

The J gene is TRBJ2-5, the V gene TRBV7-2; 8 bases agree with TRBD2. Germline V gene data show CDR1 as SGHTA and CDR2 as FQGNSA. V shed 0 bases, J shed 8 bases, and the junction held 8 bases outside the gene matches. This CDR3 is 15 amino acids long. The CDR3 DNA reads as TGTGCCAGCAGCTTAGCCGCGGGGGGTGGGAGAACCCAGTACTTC. Its protein is CASSLAAGGGRTQYF.

The chain carries TRBV6-2 or TRBV6-3 and TRBJ1-2; D remains unclear. The germline V gene encodes CDR1 MNHEY and CDR2 SVGEGT. V was cut by 2 bases and J by 8 bases, with 6 bases left in between. The length of the CDR3 is 11 residues. CDR3 region: CASSYGRGYTF. The CDR3 DNA is TGTGCCAGCAGTTACGGCAGGGGCTACACCTTC.

The CDR3 DNA is TGTGCCAGCAGTTTAAGCAGCGTCGGGGATGAAAAACTGTTTTTT. Amino acid sequence: CASSLSSVGDEKLFF. The rearrangement links TRBV28 to TRBJ1-4, with D hard to call. CDR1 is MDHEN, CDR2 SYDVKM, per germline. V lost 2 bases and J lost 6, with 13 bases in between. The CDR3 extends over 15 amino acids.

The V gene is TRBV19, the J gene TRBJ1-5; 9 bases are a match to TRBD1. The J segment lost 4 bases and the V segment lost 7 bases, leaving 2 bases of the junction unmatched. CDR3 size: 13 residues. CDR1 is LNHDA and CDR2 is SQIVND in the germline V gene (reference sequence). This chain's CDR3 is CASTGTGNQPQHF. The CDR3, as DNA: TGTGCCAGTACCGGGACAGGGAATCAGCCCCAGCATTTT.

The chain has TRBV3-1 (or the pseudogene TRBV3-2) and TRBJ1-2, with D possibly TRBD1 on 5 matching bases. The V and J ends lost 5 bases and 5 bases respectively, with 12 bases between them. The CDR3 consists of 13 residues. Per germline, CDR1 LGHDT and CDR2 YNNKEL (reference sequence). The CDR3: CASSISRGYGYTF. In nucleotides, the CDR3 is TGTGCCAGCAGCATTAGCCGGGGGTATGGCTACACCTTC.

This sequence joins TRBV6-5 and TRBJ2-5; tentatively, D is TRBD1 (6 bases). CDR1 is MNHEY, CDR2 SVGAGI, per germline. The CDR3 is made up of 15 amino acids. V was cut by 6 bases and J by 3 bases, with 17 bases left in between. CDR3 DNA sequence: TGTGCCAGCAGCACAGGGCCCGGGGATAAAGAGACCCAGTACTTC. Protein: CASSTGPGDKETQYF.

The chain carries TRBV5-4 and TRBJ1-1; tentative D call: TRBD1 (5 bases). The CDR3 is 16 amino acids. Germline CDR1 and CDR2: SGHNT and YYREEE (reference sequence). The V end lost 0 bases, the J end lost 5 bases, and 17 bases lay between the germline ends. Written as DNA, the CDR3 is TGTGCCAGCAGCTTGGAGGGCGGGGCGGGGGGAACTGAAGCTTTCTTT. Protein product: CASSLEGGAGGTEAFF.

The chain has TRBV2 and TRBJ1-5, with TRBD1 matching over 8 bases. V was clipped by 6 bases and J by 0 bases; unmatched bases: 10. Germline V CDR1 and CDR2: SNHLY, FYNNEI. The CDR3 sequence is 17 residues long. The CDR3 nucleotides are TGTGCCAGCAGGTCAAGAGGACAGGGCCTTAGCAATCAGCCCCAGCATTTT. Amino acid sequence: CASRSRGQGLSNQPQHF.

The chain couples TRBV19 to TRBJ2-7; tentative D call: TRBD1 (5 bases). Trimming stripped 3 bases from V and 4 bases from J, with 10 bases between. Germline CDR1 LNHDA, CDR2 SQIVND (reference sequence). This CDR3 spans 13 amino acids. CDR3 sequence reads: CASSIQGSYEQYF. DNA for the CDR3: TGTGCCAGTAGTATCCAGGGTTCTTACGAGCAGTACTTC.

The chain joins TRBV6-1 to TRBJ2-7, with D possibly being TRBD2 (6 bases). CDR1 is MNHNS and CDR2 is SASEGT in the germline V gene. The CDR3 covers 14 residues. V was pared by 1 base and J by 6 bases, with 13 bases between. In DNA form, the CDR3 reads TGTGCCAGCAGTGAAGGGGGGGTAGTAGGCGAGCAGTACTTC. It specifies CASSEGGVVGEQYF.

The rearrangement uses TRBV6-2 or TRBV6-3 and TRBJ2-2, with TRBD1 matching over 9 bases. This CDR3 comprises 16 residues. With V trimmed by 6 bases and J by 7 bases, 12 bases remained unmatched. CDR1 MNHEY and CDR2 SVGEGT come from the germline V gene. In DNA, the CDR3 is TGTGCCAGCAGCCGACTCACAGGGGGCGCGAGCGGGGAGCTGTTTTTT. This sequence encodes CASSRLTGGASGELFF.

The V gene is TRBV10-3, the J gene TRBJ2-5; D is possibly TRBD1 (5 bases). V was clipped by 3 bases and J by 5 bases, with 10 bases between them. Germline V lookup: CDR1 ENHRY, CDR2 SYGVKD. This CDR3 has 13 amino acids. CDR3 region: CAISDTGPETQYF. The CDR3 DNA reads as TGTGCCATCAGTGATACAGGACCCGAGACCCAGTACTTC.

The chain uses TRBV7-9 and TRBJ1-5; 7 bases are shared with TRBD1. J lost 6 bases, V lost 5 bases, and 1 base had no gene match. The CDR3 is 12 amino acids. The germline V gene has CDR1 SEHNR and CDR2 FQNEAQ (reference sequence). CDR3 sequence: CASSGDSQPQHF. Written as DNA, the CDR3 is TGTGCCAGCAGCGGGGACAGTCAGCCCCAGCATTTT.